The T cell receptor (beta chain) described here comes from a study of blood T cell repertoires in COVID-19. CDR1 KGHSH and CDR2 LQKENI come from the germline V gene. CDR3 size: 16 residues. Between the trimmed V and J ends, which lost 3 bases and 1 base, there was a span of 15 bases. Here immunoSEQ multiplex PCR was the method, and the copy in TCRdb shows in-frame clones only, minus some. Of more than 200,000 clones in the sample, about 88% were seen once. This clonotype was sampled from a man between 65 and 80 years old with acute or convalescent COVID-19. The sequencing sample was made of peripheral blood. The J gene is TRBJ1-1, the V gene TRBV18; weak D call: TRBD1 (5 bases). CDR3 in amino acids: CASSPAGGGTNTEAFF. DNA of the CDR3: TGTGCCAGCTCACCGGCCGGGGGGGGTACGAACACTGAAGCTTTCTTT.